The rows below give T cell receptor beta chains drawn from one sample of a study of blood T cells in healthy people across ages. TCRdb re-called the 5' RACE reads with MiXCR, one entry per CDR3 protein. The sample has over 950,000 distinct CDR3 sequences; approximately 38% are singletons. Material: blood. The receptors stem from a man aged 18 to 30 in good health. Each CDR3 is given with its conserved first and last residue. Fields, in order: D gene, V gene, clone size, J gene, CDR3 DNA, CDR3 protein. The D gene is left open where the match is weak. Clone size is shown for a subset of rows, as once, few, many or a class of expanded clone.

TRBD2	TRBV4-1	many	TRBJ2-7	TGCGCCAGCAGCCAAGAGACTAGCGGGAACAACAATGAGCAGTACTTC	CASSQETSGNNNEQYF
-	TRBV20-1	once	TRBJ1-2	TGCAGTGCGAGATACAGGGAGGGCTACACCTTC	CSARYREGYTF
TRBD1	TRBV27	-	TRBJ1-6	TGTGCCAGCAGTAGCAGGACAGGGCGTAATTCACCCCTCCACTTT	CASSSRTGRNSPLHF
TRBD2	TRBV27	-	TRBJ2-3	TGTGCCAGCAGCCGTTTGGTAGCGGGGACCACAGATACGCAGTATTTT	CASSRLVAGTTDTQYF
-	TRBV7-2	once	TRBJ2-5	TGTGCCAGCAGCAAGGGGGCGACAGGGACTGGTCAAGAGACCCAGTACTTC	CASSKGATGTGQETQYF
TRBD1	TRBV7-2	many	TRBJ1-2	TGTGCCAGCAGCCCCAAGACAGGGTCGGGGCATGGCTACACCTTC	CASSPKTGSGHGYTF
TRBD1	TRBV7-6	-	TRBJ2-1	TGTGCCAGCAGCGCACAGGACAGGGGACGATACAATGAGCAGTTCTTC	CASSAQDRGRYNEQFF
-	TRBV2	-	TRBJ2-2	TGTGCCAGCAGACTGGCGGGGGCTCCGAACACCGGGGAGCTGTTTTTT	CASRLAGAPNTGELFF
TRBD2	TRBV6-1	-	TRBJ2-5	TGTGCCAGCAGTGTAAAGCGGGGGGGCCTTAGTAATGAGCAGTACTTC	CASSVKRGGLSNEQYF
TRBD1	TRBV24-1	few	TRBJ2-1	TGTGCCACCAGTGATTCGACAGGGGGCAACTACAATGAGCAGTTCTTC	CATSDSTGGNYNEQFF
TRBD1	TRBV4-1	few	TRBJ1-2	TGCGCCAGCAGCCAACCTGACAGGGGGAGCTATGGCTACACCTTC	CASSQPDRGSYGYTF
-	TRBV5-1	-	TRBJ1-1	TGCGCCAGCAGCTTGGGATTCGGGGGGGTAACTGAAGCTTTCTTT	CASSLGFGGVTEAFF
-	TRBV21-1	few	TRBJ2-3	TGTGCCAGCAGCAAAGGGGTTAGCGGGCCTAGCACAGATACGCAGTATTTT	CASSKGVSGPSTDTQYF
-	TRBV18	-	TRBJ2-7	TGTGCCAGCTCACCCGACTCGCTCTACGAGCAGTACTTC	CASSPDSLYEQYF